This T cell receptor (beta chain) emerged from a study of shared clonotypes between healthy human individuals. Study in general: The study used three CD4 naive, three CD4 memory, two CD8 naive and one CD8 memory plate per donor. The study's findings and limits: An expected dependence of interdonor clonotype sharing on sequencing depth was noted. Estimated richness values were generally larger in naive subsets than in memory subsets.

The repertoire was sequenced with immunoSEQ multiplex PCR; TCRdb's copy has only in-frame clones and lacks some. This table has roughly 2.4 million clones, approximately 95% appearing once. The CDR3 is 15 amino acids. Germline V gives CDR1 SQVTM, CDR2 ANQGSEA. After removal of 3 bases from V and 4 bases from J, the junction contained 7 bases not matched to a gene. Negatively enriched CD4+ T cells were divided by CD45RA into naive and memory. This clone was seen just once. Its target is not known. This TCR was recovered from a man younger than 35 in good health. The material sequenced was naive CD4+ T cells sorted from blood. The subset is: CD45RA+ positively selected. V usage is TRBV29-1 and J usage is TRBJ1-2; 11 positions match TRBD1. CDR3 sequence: CSVEDRGRTGYGYTF. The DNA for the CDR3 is TGCAGCGTTGAGGACAGGGGGCGAACGGGCTATGGCTACACCTTC.